This is a list of T cell receptor beta chains from one sample in a study of shared clonotypes between healthy human individuals. Using immunoSEQ multiplex PCR, the repertoire was profiled, and TCRdb retains in-frame clones only, with some absent. The sample lists roughly 590,000 clones, roughly 96% occurring once. Sequenced input: naive CD8+ T cells sorted from blood. These receptors were taken from a woman aged 25 to 39 in good health. Both conserved end residues are part of each CDR3. The order of the fields is J gene, clone size, D gene, V gene, CDR3 protein, CDR3 DNA. D genes are given only for firm matches. Clone size is given for some rows only: seen once, a few or many times, or a class if the clone is expanded.

J gene: TRBJ2-3; clone size: -; D gene: -; V gene: TRBV6-4; CDR3 protein: CASSDSSLDFTDTQYF; CDR3 DNA: TGTGCCAGCAGTGACTCGTCGTTGGACTTCACAGATACGCAGTATTTT
J gene: TRBJ2-3; clone size: -; D gene: TRBD2; V gene: TRBV5-8; CDR3 protein: CASSPFGGRARDTQYF; CDR3 DNA: TGTGCCAGCAGCCCATTCGGCGGGAGGGCCAGAGATACGCAGTATTTT
J gene: TRBJ2-1; clone size: -; D gene: -; V gene: TRBV30; CDR3 protein: CAWSEWGYNEQFF; CDR3 DNA: TGTGCCTGGAGTGAGTGGGGCTACAATGAGCAGTTCTTC
J gene: TRBJ2-7; clone size: -; D gene: -; V gene: TRBV25-1; CDR3 protein: CASSGDIGYEQYF; CDR3 DNA: TGTGCCAGCAGTGGGGACATCGGCTACGAGCAGTACTTC
J gene: TRBJ2-3; clone size: -; D gene: TRBD2; V gene: TRBV9; CDR3 protein: CASSTQRTSGSVGTDTQYF; CDR3 DNA: TGTGCCAGCAGCACCCAGAGGACTAGCGGGAGTGTCGGGACAGATACGCAGTATTTT
J gene: TRBJ1-2; clone size: once; D gene: -; V gene: TRBV6-5; CDR3 protein: CASSTQPTRGYTF; CDR3 DNA: TGTGCCAGCAGTACCCAACCTACCAGGGGCTACACCTTC
J gene: TRBJ2-5; clone size: -; D gene: TRBD1; V gene: TRBV28; CDR3 protein: CASSLRPPGTGGVETQYF; CDR3 DNA: TGTGCCAGCAGTTTACGGCCCCCCGGGACAGGGGGTGTAGAGACCCAGTACTTC
J gene: TRBJ2-7; clone size: once; D gene: -; V gene: TRBV4-2; CDR3 protein: CASSQVPGVYEQYF; CDR3 DNA: TGTGCCAGCAGCCAAGTCCCGGGCGTATACGAGCAGTACTTC
J gene: TRBJ2-3; clone size: -; D gene: -; V gene: TRBV15; CDR3 protein: CATSASRTDTQYF; CDR3 DNA: TGTGCCACCAGTGCCAGTCGCACAGATACGCAGTATTTT
J gene: TRBJ2-7; clone size: -; D gene: -; V gene: TRBV5-5; CDR3 protein: CASSSDGGSSYEQYF; CDR3 DNA: TGTGCCAGCAGCTCGGATGGGGGAAGCTCCTACGAGCAGTACTTC
J gene: TRBJ2-5; clone size: -; D gene: TRBD2; V gene: TRBV28; CDR3 protein: CASSLLSGSLGEQYF; CDR3 DNA: TGTGCCAGCAGCCTACTAAGCGGGAGCTTGGGAGAGCAGTACTTC
J gene: TRBJ2-1; clone size: once; D gene: -; V gene: TRBV11-2; CDR3 protein: CASSLGDQSSYNEQFF; CDR3 DNA: TGTGCCAGCAGCTTAGGGGACCAAAGCTCCTACAATGAGCAGTTCTTC
J gene: TRBJ1-3; clone size: -; D gene: -; V gene: TRBV9; CDR3 protein: CASSAGGIGNTIYF; CDR3 DNA: TGTGCCAGCAGCGCCGGGGGGATAGGAAACACCATATATTTT
J gene: TRBJ2-1; clone size: -; D gene: -; V gene: TRBV25-1; CDR3 protein: CASSESGVYNEQFF; CDR3 DNA: TGTGCCAGCAGTGAATCGGGAGTCTACAATGAGCAGTTCTTC
J gene: TRBJ2-7; clone size: -; D gene: TRBD1; V gene: TRBV15; CDR3 protein: CATKDRASSYEQYF; CDR3 DNA: TGTGCCACTAAGGACAGGGCTAGCTCCTACGAGCAGTACTTC
J gene: TRBJ2-2; clone size: -; D gene: -; V gene: TRBV6-4; CDR3 protein: CASSDSAGELFF; CDR3 DNA: TGTGCCAGCAGTGACTCTGCCGGGGAGCTGTTTTTT
J gene: TRBJ2-7; clone size: -; D gene: -; V gene: TRBV5-4; CDR3 protein: CASSPIISSYEQYF; CDR3 DNA: TGTGCCAGCAGCCCTATTATTAGCAGTTACGAGCAGTACTTC
J gene: TRBJ2-2; clone size: -; D gene: -; V gene: TRBV6-4; CDR3 protein: CASTLWGARYGELFF; CDR3 DNA: TGTGCCAGCACCCTCTGGGGGGCGCGGTACGGGGAGCTGTTTTTT
J gene: TRBJ2-3; clone size: once; D gene: -; V gene: TRBV9; CDR3 protein: CASSVSGASADTQYF; CDR3 DNA: TGTGCCAGCAGCGTGTCAGGGGCTAGCGCAGATACGCAGTATTTT
J gene: TRBJ2-1; clone size: -; D gene: -; V gene: TRBV7-9; CDR3 protein: CASSLVFLGSYNEQFF; CDR3 DNA: TGTGCCAGCAGCTTAGTCTTCTTGGGTTCCTACAATGAGCAGTTCTTC
J gene: TRBJ1-5; clone size: -; D gene: -; V gene: TRBV19; CDR3 protein: CASSPTTSNQPQHF; CDR3 DNA: TGTGCCAGTAGCCCGACAACTAGCAATCAGCCCCAGCATTTT
J gene: TRBJ2-2; clone size: -; D gene: TRBD1; V gene: TRBV6-5; CDR3 protein: CASSGTDNTGELFF; CDR3 DNA: TGTGCCAGCAGTGGGACAGACAACACCGGGGAGCTGTTTTTT
J gene: TRBJ2-7; clone size: few; D gene: TRBD1; V gene: TRBV7-9; CDR3 protein: CASSLDRERPYEQYF; CDR3 DNA: TGTGCCAGCAGCCTAGACAGGGAGAGGCCCTACGAGCAGTACTTC
J gene: TRBJ1-4; clone size: once; D gene: -; V gene: TRBV2; CDR3 protein: CASSPSGRAATNEKLFF; CDR3 DNA: TGTGCCAGCAGTCCTTCCGGAAGGGCCGCAACTAATGAAAAACTGTTTTTT
J gene: TRBJ2-1; clone size: -; D gene: -; V gene: TRBV27; CDR3 protein: CASSLSHYLYNEQFF; CDR3 DNA: TGTGCCAGCAGTCTCTCCCACTACCTTTACAATGAGCAGTTCTTC
J gene: TRBJ1-2; clone size: -; D gene: -; V gene: TRBV29-1; CDR3 protein: CSVPGTNYGYTF; CDR3 DNA: TGCAGCGTCCCCGGGACCAACTATGGCTACACCTTC
J gene: TRBJ2-7; clone size: -; D gene: -; V gene: TRBV27; CDR3 protein: CASSLAPYYEQYF; CDR3 DNA: TGTGCCAGCAGTTTAGCCCCCTACTACGAGCAGTACTTC
J gene: TRBJ2-7; clone size: once; D gene: -; V gene: TRBV11-2; CDR3 protein: CASSSYTPPYEQYF; CDR3 DNA: TGTGCCAGCAGCTCATACACCCCCCCCTACGAGCAGTACTTC
J gene: TRBJ1-5; clone size: -; D gene: -; V gene: TRBV6-1; CDR3 protein: CASSDLGSNQPQHF; CDR3 DNA: TGTGCCAGCAGTGATCTCGGGAGTAATCAGCCCCAGCATTTT
J gene: TRBJ1-1; clone size: -; D gene: TRBD1; V gene: TRBV11-2; CDR3 protein: CASSLTGGGTEAFF; CDR3 DNA: TGTGCCAGCAGCCTTACAGGGGGAGGCACTGAAGCTTTCTTT
J gene: TRBJ1-1; clone size: -; D gene: -; V gene: TRBV5-1; CDR3 protein: CASRQTGPTEAFF; CDR3 DNA: TGCGCCAGCAGACAAACAGGGCCCACTGAAGCTTTCTTT
J gene: TRBJ1-1; clone size: -; D gene: -; V gene: TRBV21-1; CDR3 protein: CASDASGEETEAFF; CDR3 DNA: TGTGCCAGCGACGCCTCAGGGGAGGAGACTGAAGCTTTCTTT
J gene: TRBJ2-7; clone size: -; D gene: TRBD1; V gene: TRBV27; CDR3 protein: CASSPGQSSYEQYF; CDR3 DNA: TGTGCCAGCAGCCCGGGACAGAGCTCCTACGAGCAGTACTTC
J gene: TRBJ2-7; clone size: -; D gene: TRBD1; V gene: TRBV29-1; CDR3 protein: CSGTGDAYEQYF; CDR3 DNA: TGCAGCGGCACAGGGGATGCCTACGAGCAGTACTTC
J gene: TRBJ1-6; clone size: -; D gene: -; V gene: TRBV14; CDR3 protein: CASSQGAAYNSPLHF; CDR3 DNA: TGTGCCAGCAGCCAAGGGGCTGCATATAATTCACCCCTCCACTTT
J gene: TRBJ2-5; clone size: -; D gene: TRBD1; V gene: TRBV27; CDR3 protein: CASSRSGGGETQYF; CDR3 DNA: TGTGCCAGCAGCCGATCAGGGGGCGGGGAGACCCAGTACTTC
J gene: TRBJ1-5; clone size: once; D gene: -; V gene: TRBV5-5; CDR3 protein: CASSLFLGDQPQHF; CDR3 DNA: TGTGCCAGCAGCTTGTTTCTGGGGGATCAGCCCCAGCATTTT
J gene: TRBJ1-5; clone size: -; D gene: -; V gene: TRBV19; CDR3 protein: CASRTRQSNQPQHF; CDR3 DNA: TGTGCCAGTAGGACGCGACAGTCCAATCAGCCCCAGCATTTT
J gene: TRBJ2-2; clone size: -; D gene: -; V gene: TRBV27; CDR3 protein: CASSPSRGFTGELFF; CDR3 DNA: TGTGCCAGCAGCCCCTCCAGGGGTTTCACCGGGGAGCTGTTTTTT